This TCR beta chain was identified in a study of tumor and adjacent non-tumor tissue in lung cancer. Overall study context: Some 4.2 million productive TCRbeta reads were obtained per sample on average. Overall study findings and caveats: Higher tumor TCR diversity was associated with shorter survival. Compared with tumor, normal lung showed significantly lower TCR diversity.

Remarks on this clonotype: The antigen is unknown. One end of the junction is discordant with germline, which a read error may explain.

The template was RNA from unsorted bulk tissue. Between August and November 2014, newly diagnosed, chemotherapy-naive lung cancer patients underwent thoracic surgery in China. The library came from three nested PCR rounds adapted from ARM-PCR protocols. TCRdb fed the multiplex PCR reads into MiXCR, producing one record per CDR3 protein. This table has 76,000 or so distinct CDR3 sequences, around 70% appearing once. Germline assignment: CDR1 GTSNPN and CDR2 SVGIG (reference sequence). The CDR3 extends over 11 amino acids. The chain links TRBV30 to TRBJ1-1, with D unresolved. This TCR derives from a woman between 70 and 85 years old with non-small cell lung cancer. The sample comprised lung tumor tissue. The CDR3: CAWGPNTEAFF. CDR3 coding DNA: TGTGCCTGGGGTCCTAACACTGAAGCATTCTTT.